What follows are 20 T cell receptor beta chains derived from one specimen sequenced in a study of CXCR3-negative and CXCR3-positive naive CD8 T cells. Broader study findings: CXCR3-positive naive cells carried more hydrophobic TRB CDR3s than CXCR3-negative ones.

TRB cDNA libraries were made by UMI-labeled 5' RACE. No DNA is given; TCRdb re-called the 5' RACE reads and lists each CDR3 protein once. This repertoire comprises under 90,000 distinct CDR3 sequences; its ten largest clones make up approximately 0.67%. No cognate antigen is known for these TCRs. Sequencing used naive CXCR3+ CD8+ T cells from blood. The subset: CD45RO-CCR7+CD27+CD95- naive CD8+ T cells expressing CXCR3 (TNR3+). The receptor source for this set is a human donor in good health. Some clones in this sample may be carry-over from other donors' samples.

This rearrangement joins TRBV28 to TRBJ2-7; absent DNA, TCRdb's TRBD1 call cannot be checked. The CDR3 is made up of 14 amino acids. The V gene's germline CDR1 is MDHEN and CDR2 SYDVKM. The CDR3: CASILGGGGGEQYF.

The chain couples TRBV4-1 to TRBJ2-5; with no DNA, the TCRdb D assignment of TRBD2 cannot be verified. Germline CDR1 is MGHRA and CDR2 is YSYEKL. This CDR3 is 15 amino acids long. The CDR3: CASSQEWTASGTQYF.

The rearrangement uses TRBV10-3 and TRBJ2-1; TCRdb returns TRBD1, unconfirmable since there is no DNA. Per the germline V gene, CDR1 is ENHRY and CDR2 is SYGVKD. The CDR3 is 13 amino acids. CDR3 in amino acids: CAISEGASDEQFF.

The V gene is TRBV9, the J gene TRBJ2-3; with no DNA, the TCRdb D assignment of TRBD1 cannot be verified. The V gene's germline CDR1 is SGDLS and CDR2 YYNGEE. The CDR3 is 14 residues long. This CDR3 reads CASSDWTRTDTQYF.

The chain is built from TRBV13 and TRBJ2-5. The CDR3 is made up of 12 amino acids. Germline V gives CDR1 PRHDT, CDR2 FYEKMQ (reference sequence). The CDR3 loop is CASSRQEETQYF.

This CDR3 is CASSFFLAGGSREQYF. V usage is TRBV5-5 and J usage is TRBJ2-7; TCRdb's D call of TRBD2 is untestable without DNA. CDR3 length: 16 amino acids. Germline V gene sequence: CDR1 SGHKS, CDR2 YYEKEE (reference sequence).

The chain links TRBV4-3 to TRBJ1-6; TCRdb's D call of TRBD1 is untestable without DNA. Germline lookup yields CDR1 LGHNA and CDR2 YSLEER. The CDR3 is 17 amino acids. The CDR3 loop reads CASSQDQDRVRDSPLHF.

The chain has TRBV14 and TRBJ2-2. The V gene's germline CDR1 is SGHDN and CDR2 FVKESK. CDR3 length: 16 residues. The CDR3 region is CASSQDRRTYGGELFF.

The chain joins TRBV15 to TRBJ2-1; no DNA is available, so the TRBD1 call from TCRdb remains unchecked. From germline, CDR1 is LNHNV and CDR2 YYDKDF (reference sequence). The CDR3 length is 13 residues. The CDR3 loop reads CATQRGGPHELFF.

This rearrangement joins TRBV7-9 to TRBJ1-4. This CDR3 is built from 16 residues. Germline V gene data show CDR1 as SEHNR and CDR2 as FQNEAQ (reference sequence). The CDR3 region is CASSLAPGGTHEKLFF. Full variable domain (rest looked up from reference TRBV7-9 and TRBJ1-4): DTGVSQNPRHKITKRGQNVTFRCDPISEHNRLYWYRQTLGQGPEFLTYFQNEAQLEKSRLLSDRFSAERPKGSFSTLEIQRTEQGDSAMYLCASSLAPGGTHEKLFFGSGTQLSVL.

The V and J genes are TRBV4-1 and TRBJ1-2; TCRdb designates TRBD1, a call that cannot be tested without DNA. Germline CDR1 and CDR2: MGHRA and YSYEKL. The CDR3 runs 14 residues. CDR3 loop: CASSPRGGNDGYTF.

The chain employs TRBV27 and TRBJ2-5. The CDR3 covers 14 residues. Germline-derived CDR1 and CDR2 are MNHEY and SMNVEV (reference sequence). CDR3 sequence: CASSLLQNQETQYF.

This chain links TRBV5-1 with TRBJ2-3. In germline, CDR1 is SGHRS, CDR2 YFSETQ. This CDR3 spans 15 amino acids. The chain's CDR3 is CASRGFIGDTDTQYF.

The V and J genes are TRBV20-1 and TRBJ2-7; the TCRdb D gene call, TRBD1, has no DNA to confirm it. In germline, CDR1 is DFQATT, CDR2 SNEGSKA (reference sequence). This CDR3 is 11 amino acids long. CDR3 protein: CSARQGLEQYF.

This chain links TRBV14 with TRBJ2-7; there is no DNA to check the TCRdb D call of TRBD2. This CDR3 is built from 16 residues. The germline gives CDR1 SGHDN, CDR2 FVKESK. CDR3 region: CASSQVSGGLVREQYF.

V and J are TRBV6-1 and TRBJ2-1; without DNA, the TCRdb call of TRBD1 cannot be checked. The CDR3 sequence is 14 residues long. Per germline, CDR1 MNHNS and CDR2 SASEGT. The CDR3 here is CASSDQGSRNEQFF.

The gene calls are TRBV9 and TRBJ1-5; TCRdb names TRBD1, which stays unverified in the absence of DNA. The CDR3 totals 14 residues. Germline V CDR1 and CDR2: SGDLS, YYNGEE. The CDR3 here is CASSPDGSNQPQHF.

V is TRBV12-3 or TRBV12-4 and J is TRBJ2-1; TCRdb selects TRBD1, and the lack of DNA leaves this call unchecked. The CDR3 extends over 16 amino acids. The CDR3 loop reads CASSLHPGGGYNEQFF.

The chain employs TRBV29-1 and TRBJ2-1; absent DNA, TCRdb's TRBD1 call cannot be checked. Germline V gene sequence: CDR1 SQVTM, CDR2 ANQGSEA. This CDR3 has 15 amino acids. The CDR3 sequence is CSVVWGVSSYNEQFF.

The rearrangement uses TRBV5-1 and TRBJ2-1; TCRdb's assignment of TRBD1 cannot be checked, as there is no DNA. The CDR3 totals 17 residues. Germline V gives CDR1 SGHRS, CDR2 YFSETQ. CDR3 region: CASSRLGGDGYGDEQFF.